One and the same sample provided the 28 T cell receptor beta chains below, sequenced in a study of high-grade serous ovarian cancer treatment subgroups (dated by TCRdb to the early 2020s). Preparation of the library involved the immunoSEQ multiplex PCR assay. Sourced from immuneACCESS, this table was stored by TCRdb with only in-frame sequences that have V and J called. A share of the clones is absent; for the studies checked, an unresolved V gene accounts for under half, and the remainder has no known explanation. Recorded for this sample are some 2,700 clones; around 77% of them occurred a single time. Of the sample, 10% to 15% is held by the ten largest clones. Tumor samples were collected prior to definitive surgery or chemotherapy. The sample taken for sequencing was tumor tissue. All receptors come from a human donor with high-grade serous ovarian cancer.

This clone was recorded a few times. The J gene is TRBJ1-2, the V gene TRBV9; 7 positions agree with TRBD1. The V and J ends lost 4 bases and 3 bases, in that order; junction bases with no gene match: 9. The CDR3 totals 15 residues. Germline V gene data show CDR1 as SGDLS and CDR2 as YYNGEE. The CDR3: CASSLTGAGDYGYTF. CDR3 DNA sequence: TGTGCCAGCAGCCTTACAGGGGCCGGTGACTATGGCTACACCTTC.

The rearrangement links TRBV28 to TRBJ1-2; D is possibly TRBD1 (5 bases). V lost 10 bases, J lost 7 bases, and 16 bases lay in between. Germline loops: CDR1 MDHEN, CDR2 SYDVKM. The CDR3 loop spans 12 amino acids. DNA for the CDR3: TGTGCCACCCCCGGAACAGGCGGTGGCTACACCTTC. Translating gives CATPGTGGGYTF.

The chain has TRBV5-1 and TRBJ2-7; TRBD1 matches at 7 bases. The CDR3 runs to 15 residues. The trim removed 1 base at V and 6 bases at J, leaving 10 bases unmatched. The germline V gene has CDR1 SGHRS and CDR2 YFSETQ. The CDR3 nucleotides read TGCGCCAGCAGCTTGTCGGACAGGAAAATCTGCGAGCAGTACTTC. It is translated as CASSLSDRKICEQYF.

This rearrangement joins TRBV7-9 to TRBJ2-7; D ambiguous. V was cut by 2 bases and J by 1 base, with 6 bases left in between. The CDR3 is 13 residues long. Germline V lookup: CDR1 SEHNR, CDR2 FQNEAQ (reference sequence). The chain's CDR3 is CASSLTTSYEQYF. As DNA, the CDR3 is TGTGCCAGCAGCTTAACGACTTCCTACGAGCAGTACTTC.

This chain uses TRBV10-3 with TRBJ2-3; 13 bases are shared with TRBD2. J lost 6 bases, V lost 7 bases, and 7 bases had no gene match. The CDR3 is 15 residues long. Germline CDR1 ENHRY, CDR2 SYGVKD. CDR3 residues: CAITRGLAGADTQYF. CDR3 bases: TGTGCCATCACGCGAGGACTAGCGGGGGCGGATACGCAGTATTTT.

The chain couples TRBV6-1 to TRBJ1-1, with D possibly matching TRBD1 (5 bases). This CDR3 comprises 16 residues. Germline V CDR1 and CDR2: MNHNS, SASEGT. V was trimmed by 3 bases and J by 3 bases, leaving 17 bases between them. DNA of the CDR3: TGTGCCAGCAGTGACGCGGGGATTGGGGCGCACACTGAAGCTTTCTTT. It encodes CASSDAGIGAHTEAFF.

The chain links TRBV7-2 to TRBJ2-7; 8 nucleotides agree with TRBD1. This CDR3 contains 14 residues. Germline V gene lookup returns CDR1 SGHTA and CDR2 FQGNSA. Trimming took 4 bases from V and 4 from J; bases not matched to a gene: 6. The CDR3 DNA reads TGTGCCAGCAGCTCTTGGACAGGGAGTTACGAGCAGTACTTC. This codes for CASSSWTGSYEQYF.

The gene calls are TRBV5-6 and TRBJ2-5, with 9 nucleotides matching TRBD2. The CDR3 spans 15 residues. Per the germline V gene, CDR1 is SGHDT and CDR2 is YYEEEE. V lost 4 bases to trimming and J lost 2 bases; unmatched junction nucleotides: 6. CDR3 in DNA: TGTGCCAGCAGCCCGACTAGCGGTACACAAGAGACCCAGTACTTC. This codes for CASSPTSGTQETQYF.

V and J are TRBV5-1 and TRBJ2-5; 9 bases align to TRBD1. After removal of 4 bases from V and 2 bases from J, the junction contained 6 bases not matched to a gene. Germline V gene lookup returns CDR1 SGHRS and CDR2 YFSETQ. This CDR3 comprises 15 residues. The CDR3 loop is CASSRRDRVQETQYF. The CDR3 DNA sequence: TGCGCCAGCAGCCGCCGGGACAGGGTTCAAGAGACCCAGTACTTC.

DNA of the CDR3: TGTGCCAGCAGCACCGTACTGGATACGCAGTATTTT. Protein sequence: CASSTVLDTQYF. The rearrangement links TRBV28 to TRBJ2-3; D unclear. Trimming left V 6 bases short and J 6 bases short, with 10 bases between. This CDR3 is built from 12 residues. The V gene's germline CDR1 is MDHEN and CDR2 SYDVKM.

The CDR3 region is CASSLGSRNSNQPQHF. The CDR3 bases are TGTGCCAGTAGTCTCGGGTCCCGAAATAGCAATCAGCCCCAGCATTTT. The chain combines TRBV19 with TRBJ1-5; D gene ambiguous. The V end lost 5 bases, the J end lost 0 bases, and 14 bases lay between the germline ends. From germline, CDR1 is LNHDA and CDR2 SQIVND (reference sequence). There are 16 residues in the CDR3.

This chain joins TRBV4-2 and TRBJ2-7, with D unclear. The germline V gene encodes CDR1 LGHNA and CDR2 YNFKEQ. The germline V and J ends were trimmed by 0 bases and 0 bases, with 9 bases remaining between them. The CDR3 extends over 15 amino acids. The CDR3 is CASSQDIPGSYEQYF. In nucleotides, the CDR3 is TGTGCCAGCAGCCAAGATATCCCAGGCTCCTACGAGCAGTACTTC.

The chain carries TRBV2 and TRBJ2-4; D is undetermined. The CDR3 covers 16 residues. Trimming removed 2 bases from V and 0 bases from J, with 11 bases in between. Germline V CDR1 and CDR2: SNHLY, FYNNEI. The chain's CDR3 is CASSEFRGLAKNIQYF. The DNA of the CDR3 is TGTGCCAGCAGTGAATTCAGAGGTCTAGCCAAAAACATTCAGTACTTC.

The sample holds a few counts of this clone. The rearrangement links TRBV11-2 to TRBJ2-1, with 10 bases fitting TRBD2. The junction had 6 bases not matched to a gene; V was cut back by 1 base and J by 9 bases. CDR3 size: 15 residues. CDR1 and CDR2 (germline): SGHAT, FQNNGV. The CDR3 here is CASSLGLSSGSEQFF. CDR3 DNA sequence: TGTGCCAGCAGCTTAGGTCTGTCTAGCGGGAGTGAGCAGTTCTTC.

The rearrangement joins TRBV29-1 to TRBJ2-1, with D perhaps TRBD1 (6 bases). Trimming removed 3 bases from V and 4 bases from J, with 13 bases in between. The CDR3 runs 14 residues. Germline CDR1 is SQVTM and CDR2 is ANQGSEA. This chain's CDR3 is CSVESQGYYNEQFF. The DNA of the CDR3 is TGCAGCGTTGAGTCACAGGGCTATTACAATGAGCAGTTCTTC.

The rearrangement uses TRBV7-9 and TRBJ2-1; 10 nucleotides line up with TRBD1. The trim removed 5 bases at V and 9 bases at J, leaving 7 bases unmatched. The CDR3 runs to 14 residues. In germline, CDR1 is SEHNR, CDR2 FQNEAQ (reference sequence). CDR3 loop: CASSAGQGLFEQFF. In DNA, the CDR3 is TGTGCCAGCAGCGCGGGACAGGGGTTGTTTGAGCAGTTCTTC.

This chain connects TRBV11-3 to TRBJ2-5; weak D call: TRBD2 (6 bases). The V gene lost 1 base and the J gene lost 4 bases, with 10 bases spanning the gap. The CDR3 totals 14 residues. CDR1 and CDR2 from the germline V gene are SGHNT and YENEEA. In nucleotides, the CDR3 is TGTGCCAGCAGCTTAGGGGGACTTGGAGAGACCCAGTACTTC. Its protein is CASSLGGLGETQYF. Complete variable domain (other parts from reference TRBV11-3 and TRBJ2-5): EAGVVQSPRYKIIEKKQPVAFWCNPISGHNTLYWYLQNLGQGPELLIRYENEEAVDDSQLPKDRFSAERLKGVDSTLKIQPAELGDSAVYLCASSLGGLGETQYFGPGTRLLVL.

The chain employs TRBV6-6 and TRBJ1-4; D gene uncertain. CDR1 MNHNY and CDR2 SVGAGI come from the germline V gene (reference sequence). This CDR3 is built from 15 residues. V lost 6 bases, J lost 8 bases, and 19 bases lay in between. The CDR3 coding sequence is TGTGCCAGCAGGAGCCAAGCCCATGGAGGGGAAAAACTGTTTTTT. Protein sequence: CASRSQAHGGEKLFF.

By frequency in the sample, this clone is large (0.1 to 1%). The rearrangement joins TRBV28 to TRBJ2-2; D ambiguous. Germline V lookup: CDR1 MDHEN, CDR2 SYDVKM. Trimming took off 6 bases at V and 5 bases at J, with 10 bases between the two ends. The CDR3 has 13 residues. The CDR3 DNA follows: TGTGCCAGCAGCCTGAAAAGAACCGGGGAGCTGTTTTTT. This codes for CASSLKRTGELFF.

In its sample, this clone was seen a few times. The CDR3 loop is CASSKRAREGADTQYF. The DNA of the CDR3 is TGTGCCAGCAGCAAAAGAGCGCGGGAGGGGGCAGATACGCAGTATTTT. The chain has TRBV11-2 and TRBJ2-3, with 9 positions matching TRBD2. Germline trimming cut 5 bases from V and 4 bases from J; bases unmatched to any gene: 10. The CDR3 totals 16 residues. Germline V CDR1 and CDR2: SGHAT, FQNNGV.

This chain joins TRBV7-2 and TRBJ1-2, with 10 bases lining up with TRBD1. Germline V lookup: CDR1 SGHTA, CDR2 FQGNSA. Trimming took 5 bases from V and 4 from J; bases not matched to a gene: 7. The CDR3 runs to 15 residues. DNA of the CDR3: TGTGCCAGCAGCAAAGAGGGACAGGGGAGCTATGGCTACACCTTC. Amino acid sequence: CASSKEGQGSYGYTF.

CDR3 residues: CASRAIANTGELFF. The CDR3 DNA is TGTGCCAGCAGAGCGATCGCGAACACCGGGGAGCTGTTTTTT. The chain combines TRBV2 with TRBJ2-2; no clear D gene. Between the trimmed V and J ends, which lost 6 bases and 0 bases, there was a span of 8 bases. Germline V gene sequence: CDR1 SNHLY, CDR2 FYNNEI. The CDR3 contains 14 residues. Combining the CDR3 with reference TRBV2 and TRBJ2-2 gives the whole variable domain EPEVTQTPSHQVTQMGQEVILRCVPISNHLYFYWYRQILGQKVEFLVSFYNNEISEKSEIFDDQFSVERPDGSNFTLKIRSTKLEDSAMYFCASRAIANTGELFFGEGSRLTVL.

The V and J genes are TRBV6-1 and TRBJ2-3; 10 bases are a match to TRBD2. The germline V gene has CDR1 MNHNS and CDR2 SASEGT. The CDR3 has 14 residues. V lost 10 bases, J lost 5 bases, and 9 bases stayed unmatched. The CDR3 is CATSAGGPGDTQYF. Here the CDR3 DNA reads TGTGCCACCTCAGCGGGAGGGCCGGGAGATACGCAGTATTTT.

The chain links TRBV5-1 to TRBJ2-3; D may be TRBD2 (6 bases). CDR1 and CDR2 from the germline V gene are SGHRS and YFSETQ. This CDR3 region has 15 residues. V was pared by 0 bases and J by 0 bases, with 8 bases between. The CDR3 DNA is TGCGCCAGCAGCTTGGCCGGGACTAGCACAGATACGCAGTATTTT. Translated: CASSLAGTSTDTQYF.

V is TRBV19 and J is TRBJ2-5, with 9 bases aligning to TRBD1. The J segment lost 5 bases and the V segment lost 3 bases, leaving 7 bases of the junction unmatched. CDR1 and CDR2 (germline): LNHDA, SQIVND (reference sequence). The length of the CDR3 is 15 residues. The CDR3 here is CASSIGGQGRETQYF. In nucleotides, the CDR3 is TGTGCCAGTAGTATCGGGGGACAGGGCCGGGAGACCCAGTACTTC. Filled out from reference TRBV19 and TRBJ2-5, the complete variable domain reads DGGITQSPKYLFRKEGQNVTLSCEQNLNHDAMYWYRQDPGQGLRLIYYSQIVNDFQKGDIAEGYSVSREKKESFPLTVTSAQKNPTAFYLCASSIGGQGRETQYFGPGTRLLVL.

Sample share makes this clone large. The gene calls are TRBV9 and TRBJ2-1, with a weak D call TRBD1 (5 bases). V lost 0 bases to trimming and J lost 12 bases, with 13 bases between them. Germline CDR1 and CDR2: SGDLS and YYNGEE. The CDR3 length is 13 residues. The CDR3 nucleotides are TGTGCCAGCAGCGTAGATCTAGGCCAGGGGCAGTTCTTC. This codes for CASSVDLGQGQFF.

The chain combines TRBV11-2 with TRBJ1-2; tentative D call: TRBD1 (6 bases). Trimming took off 1 base at V and 5 bases at J, with 8 bases between the two ends. Germline-derived CDR1 and CDR2 are SGHAT and FQNNGV. The CDR3 runs to 13 residues. CDR3 coding DNA: TGTGCCAGCAGCTTAGCAGGGGCTTATGGCTACACCTTC. It codes for CASSLAGAYGYTF.

V usage is TRBV27 and J usage is TRBJ1-6, with D uncertain. CDR1 and CDR2 from the germline V gene are MNHEY and SMNVEV (reference sequence). V lost 7 bases and J 0 bases, leaving 7 bases between the germline ends. The CDR3 has 14 amino acids. The CDR3 DNA is TGTGCCAGCACCCGAAGCTCCTATAATTCACCCCTCCACTTT. Encoded protein: CASTRSSYNSPLHF.